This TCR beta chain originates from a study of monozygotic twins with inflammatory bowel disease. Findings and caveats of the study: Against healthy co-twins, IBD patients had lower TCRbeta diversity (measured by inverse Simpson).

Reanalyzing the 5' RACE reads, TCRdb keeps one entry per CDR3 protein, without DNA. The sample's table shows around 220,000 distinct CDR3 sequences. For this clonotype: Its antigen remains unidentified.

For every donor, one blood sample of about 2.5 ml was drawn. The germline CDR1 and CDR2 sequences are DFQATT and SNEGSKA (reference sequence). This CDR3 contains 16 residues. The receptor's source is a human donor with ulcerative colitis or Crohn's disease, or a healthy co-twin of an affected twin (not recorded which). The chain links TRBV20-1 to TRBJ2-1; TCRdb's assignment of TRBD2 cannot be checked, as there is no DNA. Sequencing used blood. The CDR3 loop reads CSARGGAGLASNEQFF.